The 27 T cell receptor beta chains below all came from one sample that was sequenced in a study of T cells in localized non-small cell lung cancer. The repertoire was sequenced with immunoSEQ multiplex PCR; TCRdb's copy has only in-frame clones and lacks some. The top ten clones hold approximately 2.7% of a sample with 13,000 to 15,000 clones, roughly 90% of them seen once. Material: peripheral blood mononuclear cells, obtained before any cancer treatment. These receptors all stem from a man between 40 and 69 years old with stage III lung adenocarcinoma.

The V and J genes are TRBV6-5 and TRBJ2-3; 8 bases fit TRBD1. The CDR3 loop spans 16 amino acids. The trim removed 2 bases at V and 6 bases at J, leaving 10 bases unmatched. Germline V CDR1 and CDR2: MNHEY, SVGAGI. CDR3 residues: CASSYRDRGDDDTQYF. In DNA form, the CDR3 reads TGTGCCAGCAGTTACCGAGACAGGGGAGACGATGATACGCAGTATTTT.

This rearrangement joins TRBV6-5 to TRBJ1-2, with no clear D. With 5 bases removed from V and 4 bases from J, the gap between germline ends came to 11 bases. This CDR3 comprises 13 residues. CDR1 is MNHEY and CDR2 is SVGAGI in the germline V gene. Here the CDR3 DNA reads TGTGCCAGCAGTCCCTATTCGGCCTATGGCTACACCTTC. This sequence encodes CASSPYSAYGYTF.

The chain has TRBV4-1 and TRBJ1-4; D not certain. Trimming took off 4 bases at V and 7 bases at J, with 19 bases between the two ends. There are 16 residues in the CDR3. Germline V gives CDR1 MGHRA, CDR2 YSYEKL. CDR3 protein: CASSPDPGRRREKLFF. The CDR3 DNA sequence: TGCGCCAGCAGCCCGGACCCCGGCAGGCGACGTGAAAAACTGTTTTTT.

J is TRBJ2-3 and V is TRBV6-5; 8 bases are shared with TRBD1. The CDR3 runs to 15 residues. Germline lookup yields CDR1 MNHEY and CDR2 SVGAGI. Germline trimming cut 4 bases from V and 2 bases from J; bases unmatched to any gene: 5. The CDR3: CASSSEDRVTDTQYF. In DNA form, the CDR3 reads TGTGCCAGCAGTTCTGAGGACAGGGTCACAGATACGCAGTATTTT.

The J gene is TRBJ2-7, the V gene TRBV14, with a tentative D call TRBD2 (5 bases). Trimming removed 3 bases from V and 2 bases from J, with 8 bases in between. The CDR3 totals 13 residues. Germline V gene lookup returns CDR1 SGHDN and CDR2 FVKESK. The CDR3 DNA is TGTGCCAGCAGCCAGACTATAACCTACGAGCAGTACTTC. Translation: CASSQTITYEQYF.

The CDR3 DNA reads as TGTGCCAGCAGCTTCGTAGCGGGGGGATACAATGAGCAGTTCTTC. Translating gives CASSFVAGGYNEQFF. The chain is built from TRBV7-2 and TRBJ2-1; TRBD2 matches at 10 bases. This CDR3 is 15 amino acids long. Germline V gives CDR1 SGHTA, CDR2 FQGNSA. The ends lost 3 bases at V and 4 bases at J; junction bases unmatched: 3.

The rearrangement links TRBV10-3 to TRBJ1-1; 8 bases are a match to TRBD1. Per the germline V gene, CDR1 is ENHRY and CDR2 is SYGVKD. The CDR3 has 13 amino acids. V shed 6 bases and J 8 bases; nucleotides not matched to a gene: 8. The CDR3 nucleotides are TGTGCCATCAGAACCGGACAGGGAGGGGAAGCTTTCTTT. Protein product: CAIRTGQGGEAFF.

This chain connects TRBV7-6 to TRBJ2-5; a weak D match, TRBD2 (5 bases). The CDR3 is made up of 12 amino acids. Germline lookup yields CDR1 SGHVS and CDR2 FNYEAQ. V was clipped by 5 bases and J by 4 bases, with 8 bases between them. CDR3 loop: CASSLGVETQYF. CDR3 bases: TGTGCCAGCAGCCTCGGGGTAGAGACCCAGTACTTC.

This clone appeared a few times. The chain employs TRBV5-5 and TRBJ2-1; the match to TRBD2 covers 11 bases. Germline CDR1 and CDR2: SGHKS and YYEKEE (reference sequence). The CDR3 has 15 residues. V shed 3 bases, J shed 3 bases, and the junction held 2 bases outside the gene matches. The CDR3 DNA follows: TGTGCCAGCAGCTACGGGACTAGCGGCTACAATGAGCAGTTCTTC. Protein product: CASSYGTSGYNEQFF.

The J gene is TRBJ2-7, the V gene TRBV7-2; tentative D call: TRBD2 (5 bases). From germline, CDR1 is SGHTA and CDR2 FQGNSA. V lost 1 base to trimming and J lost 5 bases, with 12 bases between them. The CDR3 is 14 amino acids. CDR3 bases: TGTGCCAGCAGCTTAGGTGGGTTGGAGGACGAGCAGTACTTC. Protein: CASSLGGLEDEQYF.

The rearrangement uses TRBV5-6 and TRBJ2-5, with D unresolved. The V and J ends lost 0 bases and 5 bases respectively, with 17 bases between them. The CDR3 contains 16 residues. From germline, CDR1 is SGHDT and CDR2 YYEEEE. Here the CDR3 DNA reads TGTGCCAGCAGCTTGGCAACTGCTGGTAGATGGGAGACCCAGTACTTC. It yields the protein CASSLATAGRWETQYF.

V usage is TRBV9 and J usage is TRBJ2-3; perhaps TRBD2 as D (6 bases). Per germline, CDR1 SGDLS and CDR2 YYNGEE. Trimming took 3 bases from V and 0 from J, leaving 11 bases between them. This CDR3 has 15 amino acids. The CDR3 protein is CASSGSGTSTDTQYF. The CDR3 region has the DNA TGTGCCAGCAGCGGATCAGGGACTAGCACAGATACGCAGTATTTT.

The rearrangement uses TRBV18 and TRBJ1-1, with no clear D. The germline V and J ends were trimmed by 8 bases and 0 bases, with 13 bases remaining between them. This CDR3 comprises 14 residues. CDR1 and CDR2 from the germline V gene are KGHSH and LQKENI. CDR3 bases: TGTGCCAGCGCCTTACGCGAGATGAACACTGAAGCTTTCTTT. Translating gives CASALREMNTEAFF.

This CDR3 is CASKRSSYEQYF. The CDR3, as DNA: TGTGCCAGCAAAAGGAGCTCCTACGAGCAGTACTTC. This sequence joins TRBV2 and TRBJ2-7; D gene uncertain. The V end was cut by 7 bases, the J end by 0 bases, with 7 bases between. Germline CDR1 and CDR2: SNHLY and FYNNEI. This CDR3 has 12 amino acids. The entire variable domain, with the rest obtained from reference TRBV2 and TRBJ2-7, is as follows: EPEVTQTPSHQVTQMGQEVILRCVPISNHLYFYWYRQILGQKVEFLVSFYNNEISEKSEIFDDQFSVERPDGSNFTLKIRSTKLEDSAMYFCASKRSSYEQYFGPGTRLTVT.

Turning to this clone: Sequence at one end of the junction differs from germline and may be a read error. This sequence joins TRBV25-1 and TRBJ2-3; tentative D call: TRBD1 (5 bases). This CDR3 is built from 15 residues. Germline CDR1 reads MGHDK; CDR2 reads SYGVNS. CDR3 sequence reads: CASTGSTLSTGTQYF. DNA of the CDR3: TGTGCCAGTACAGGCTCCACTCTCAGCACAGGTACGCAGTATTTT.

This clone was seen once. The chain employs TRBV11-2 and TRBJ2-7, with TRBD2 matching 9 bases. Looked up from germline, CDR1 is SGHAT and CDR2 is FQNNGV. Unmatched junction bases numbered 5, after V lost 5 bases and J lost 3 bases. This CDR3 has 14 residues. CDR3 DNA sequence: TGTGCCAGCAGCCGGATAGCGGGAGACTACGAGCAGTACTTC. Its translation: CASSRIAGDYEQYF.

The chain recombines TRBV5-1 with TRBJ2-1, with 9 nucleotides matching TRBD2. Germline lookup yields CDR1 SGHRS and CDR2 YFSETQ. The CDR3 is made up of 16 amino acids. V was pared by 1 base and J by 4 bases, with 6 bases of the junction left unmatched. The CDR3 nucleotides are TGCGCCAGCAGCTTGATTAGCGGGGGCGGATACAATGAGCAGTTCTTC. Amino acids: CASSLISGGGYNEQFF.

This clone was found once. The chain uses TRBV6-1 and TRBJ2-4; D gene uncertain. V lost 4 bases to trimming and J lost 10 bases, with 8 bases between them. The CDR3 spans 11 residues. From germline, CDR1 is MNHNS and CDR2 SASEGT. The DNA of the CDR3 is TGTGCCAGCAGTGCCGATGGGATTCAGTACTTC. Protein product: CASSADGIQYF.

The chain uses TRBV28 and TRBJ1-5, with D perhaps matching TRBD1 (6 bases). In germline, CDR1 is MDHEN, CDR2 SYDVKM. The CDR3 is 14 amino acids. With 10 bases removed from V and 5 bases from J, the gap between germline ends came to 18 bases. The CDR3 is CANRPRGGHQPQHF. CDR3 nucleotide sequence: TGTGCCAACCGCCCTCGGGGGGGCCATCAGCCCCAGCATTTT.

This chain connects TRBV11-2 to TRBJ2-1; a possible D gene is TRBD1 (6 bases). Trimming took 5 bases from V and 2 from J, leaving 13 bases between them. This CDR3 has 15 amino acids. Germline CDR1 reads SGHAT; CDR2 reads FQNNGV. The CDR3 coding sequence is TGTGCCAGCAGCCTTCTCAGGGGTACCTACAATGAGCAGTTCTTC. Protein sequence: CASSLLRGTYNEQFF.

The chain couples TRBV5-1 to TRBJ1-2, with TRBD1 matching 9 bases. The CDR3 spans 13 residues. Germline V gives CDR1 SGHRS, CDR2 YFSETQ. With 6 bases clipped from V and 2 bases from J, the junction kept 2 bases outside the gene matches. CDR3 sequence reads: CASTQGANYGYTF. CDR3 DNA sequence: TGCGCCAGCACACAGGGGGCGAACTATGGCTACACCTTC.

This chain's CDR3 is CASSPPGANYGYTF. The CDR3 DNA sequence: TGTGCCAGCAGTCCTCCCGGGGCCAACTATGGCTACACCTTC. This chain joins TRBV28 and TRBJ1-2; D might be TRBD1 (5 bases). There are 14 residues in the CDR3. The V and J ends lost 5 bases and 2 bases respectively, with 12 bases between them. Germline CDR1 reads MDHEN; CDR2 reads SYDVKM.

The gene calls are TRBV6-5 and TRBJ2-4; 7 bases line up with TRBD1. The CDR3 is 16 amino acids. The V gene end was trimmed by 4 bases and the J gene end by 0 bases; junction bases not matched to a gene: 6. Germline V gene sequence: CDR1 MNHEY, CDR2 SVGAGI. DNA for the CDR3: TGTGCCAGCAGTTTTGGGACAGTGGCAGCCAAAAACATTCAGTACTTC. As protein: CASSFGTVAAKNIQYF.

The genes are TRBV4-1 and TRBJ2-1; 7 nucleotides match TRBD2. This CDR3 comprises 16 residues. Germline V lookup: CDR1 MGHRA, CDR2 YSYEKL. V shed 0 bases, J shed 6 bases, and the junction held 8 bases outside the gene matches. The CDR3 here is CASSQDGLGPRNEQFF. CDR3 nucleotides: TGCGCCAGCAGCCAAGACGGACTAGGACCACGCAATGAGCAGTTCTTC.

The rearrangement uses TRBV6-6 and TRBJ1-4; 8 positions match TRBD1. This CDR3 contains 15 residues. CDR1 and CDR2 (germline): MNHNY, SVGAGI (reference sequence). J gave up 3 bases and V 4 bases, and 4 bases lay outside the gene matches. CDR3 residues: CASSSQGGPNEKLFF. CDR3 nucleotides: TGTGCCAGCAGTTCACAGGGGGGTCCTAATGAAAAACTGTTTTTT.

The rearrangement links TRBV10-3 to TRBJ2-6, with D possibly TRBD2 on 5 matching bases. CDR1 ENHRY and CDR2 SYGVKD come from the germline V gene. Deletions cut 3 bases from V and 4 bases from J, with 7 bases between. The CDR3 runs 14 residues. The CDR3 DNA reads TGTGCCATCAGTGACAGCGGCGGGGCCAACGTCCTGACTTTC. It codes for CAISDSGGANVLTF.

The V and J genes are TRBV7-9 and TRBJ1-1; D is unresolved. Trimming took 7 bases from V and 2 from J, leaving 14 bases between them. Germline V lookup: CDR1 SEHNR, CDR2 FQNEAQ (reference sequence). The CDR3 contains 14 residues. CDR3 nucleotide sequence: TGTGCCAGCATCCCGGGAGTTCCTAACACTGAAGCTTTCTTT. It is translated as CASIPGVPNTEAFF.